Each of the 21 T cell receptor beta chains below was sequenced from the same sample in a study of post-analysis software for immune sequencing data. Each TCR beta cDNA library carried unique molecular identifiers. TCRdb processed the PCR reads anew with MiXCR; each CDR3 protein has one entry. The table shows roughly 200,000 distinct CDR3 sequences, with over 25% occurring only once. Their antigens are not known. Study findings and constraints: Elevated frequency relative to controls characterized four or five TRBV segments in patients, TRBV5-6, TRBV5-1 and TRBV20-1 among them.

Sequences were obtained from blood. The source of these receptors is a girl under 18 with multiple sclerosis.

This clonotype was seen a few times. The chain employs TRBV20-1 and TRBJ1-4, with D perhaps matching TRBD1 (6 bases). The V end lost 3 bases, the J end lost 7 bases, and 15 bases lay between the germline ends. The CDR3 has 14 residues. Germline V gene sequence: CDR1 DFQATT, CDR2 SNEGSKA (reference sequence). This CDR3 is CSARLQGRVEKLFF. The DNA of the CDR3 is TGCAGTGCTAGGCTACAGGGACGGGTTGAAAAACTGTTTTTT.

The J gene is TRBJ2-1, the V gene TRBV18; 9 positions match TRBD2. CDR3 length: 14 amino acids. CDR1 is KGHSH and CDR2 is LQKENI in the germline V gene. V shed 3 bases and J 7 bases; nucleotides not matched to a gene: 4. The CDR3 DNA is TGTGCCAGCTCACCCGGGACTAGCACAAATGAGCAGTTCTTC. The encoded protein is CASSPGTSTNEQFF.

This chain uses TRBV4-2 with TRBJ1-4; D possibly corresponds to TRBD1 (5 bases). Trimming left V 0 bases short and J 4 bases short, with 12 bases between. The V gene's germline CDR1 is LGHNA and CDR2 YNFKEQ. This CDR3 is 16 amino acids long. CDR3 amino acids: CASSQDFRQSNEKLFF. CDR3 bases: TGTGCCAGCAGCCAAGATTTTCGACAGAGTAATGAAAAACTGTTTTTT.

The rearrangement links TRBV20-1 to TRBJ2-2, with a weak D call TRBD1 (6 bases). Trimming took 0 bases from V and 0 from J, leaving 20 bases between them. Germline-derived CDR1 and CDR2 are DFQATT and SNEGSKA (reference sequence). This CDR3 region has 19 residues. The CDR3 bases are TGCAGTGCTAGAGATCCACAGGGAAGGCCTGGTTCGAACACCGGGGAGCTGTTTTTT. Protein: CSARDPQGRPGSNTGELFF.

This rearrangement joins TRBV5-1 to TRBJ1-5; tentatively, D is TRBD1 (5 bases). The CDR3 has 15 residues. V was pared by 5 bases and J by 1 base, with 13 bases between. CDR1 is SGHRS and CDR2 is YFSETQ in the germline V gene. CDR3 amino acids: CASRPSGTSNQPQHF. CDR3 in DNA: TGCGCCAGCAGGCCGTCAGGGACGAGCAATCAGCCCCAGCATTTT.

This chain connects TRBV4-1 to TRBJ1-2; the D gene is possibly TRBD1 (5 bases). The CDR3 loop spans 16 amino acids. Germline assignment: CDR1 MGHRA and CDR2 YSYEKL. Trimming stripped 1 base from V and 4 bases from J, with 16 bases between. In nucleotides, the CDR3 is TGCGCCAGCAGCCAAGGACCGAGCTGGGGGACCTATGGCTACACCTTC. This gives the protein CASSQGPSWGTYGYTF.

In its sample, this clonotype was seen a few times. The genes are TRBV5-1 and TRBJ1-2, with TRBD1 as a possible D gene (6 bases). The CDR3 is 18 residues long. Trimming shortened V by 0 bases and J by 0 bases, and 18 bases separated the two germline ends. Per germline, CDR1 SGHRS and CDR2 YFSETQ. DNA of the CDR3: TGCGCCAGCAGCTTGGTAATCGGGGGGCAACTAGCTAACTATGGCTACACCTTC. Translated: CASSLVIGGQLANYGYTF.

This clonotype was recorded a few times. The chain recombines TRBV20-1 with TRBJ2-7; 10 positions agree with TRBD1. CDR1 is DFQATT, CDR2 SNEGSKA, per germline (reference sequence). Trimming cost V 3 bases and J 6 bases; bases outside gene matches: 2. This CDR3 contains 12 residues. The CDR3, as DNA: TGCAGTGCTAGGGACAGGGGGGGCGAGCAGTACTTC. Protein product: CSARDRGGEQYF.

This chain links TRBV27 with TRBJ2-1; no clear D gene. This CDR3 has 13 amino acids. V lost 0 bases, J lost 6 bases, and 6 bases lay in between. CDR1 and CDR2 (germline): MNHEY, SMNVEV (reference sequence). CDR3 in amino acids: CASSLSSTNEQFF. CDR3 bases: TGTGCCAGCAGTTTATCTAGCACCAATGAGCAGTTCTTC.

In regard to this clonotype: Being one base from a much bigger clone, this may be a read error. This chain joins TRBV5-1 and TRBJ2-3, with D perhaps matching TRBD2 (6 bases). This CDR3 is built from 13 residues. The germline gives CDR1 SGHRS, CDR2 YFSETQ. Trimming left V 4 bases short and J 4 bases short, with 10 bases between. CDR3: CASSISSADTQYF. CDR3 nucleotides: TGCGCCAGCAGCATCTCTAGCGCAGATACGCAGTATTTT.

The chain couples TRBV7-3 to TRBJ2-1; 9 bases are a match to TRBD2. The trim removed 4 bases at V and 5 bases at J, leaving 12 bases unmatched. The CDR3 is made up of 17 amino acids. Germline loops: CDR1 SGHTA, CDR2 FQGTGA. The CDR3 loop reads CASSSQTSGKRDNEQFF. CDR3 sequence (DNA): TGTGCCAGCAGCTCACAGACTAGCGGAAAACGGGACAATGAGCAGTTCTTC.

This clonotype occurred many times. V is TRBV5-4 and J is TRBJ2-7, with TRBD2 matching over 7 bases. Germline CDR1 SGHNT, CDR2 YYREEE (reference sequence). J lost 3 bases, V lost 4 bases, and 7 bases had no gene match. The CDR3 runs to 14 residues. DNA for the CDR3: TGTGCCAGCAGCCCGGGGGGACGGATCTACGAGCAGTACTTC. It codes for CASSPGGRIYEQYF.

Worth noting for this clonotype: Possible read error: a much larger clone is one base away. The rearrangement joins TRBV6-2 or TRBV6-3 to TRBJ2-1, with D perhaps matching TRBD2 (5 bases). The V and J ends lost 0 bases and 8 bases respectively, with 26 bases between them. CDR1 is MNHEY, CDR2 SVGEGT, per germline. The CDR3 extends over 19 amino acids. The CDR3 bases are TGTGCCAGCAGTTACTCGACTAACTCACCCACCCTACGTTCCCATGAGCAGTTCTTC. This sequence encodes CASSYSTNSPTLRSHEQFF.

The sample holds a few counts of this clonotype. This chain links TRBV5-1 with TRBJ2-1; 8 bases are shared with TRBD1. This CDR3 contains 15 residues. Germline CDR1 is SGHRS and CDR2 is YFSETQ. With V trimmed by 3 bases and J by 9 bases, 11 bases remained unmatched. In DNA, the CDR3 is TGCGCCAGCAGCTGGGTGGGGAACACAGGGGGTGAGCAGTTCTTC. The encoded protein is CASSWVGNTGGEQFF.

In this sample, this clonotype turned up many times. J is TRBJ1-1 and V is TRBV28, with unresolved D. Looked up from germline, CDR1 is MDHEN and CDR2 is SYDVKM. With 5 bases removed from V and 0 bases from J, the gap between germline ends came to 7 bases. The CDR3 consists of 13 residues. The CDR3 spells CASSPSVNTEAFF. CDR3 nucleotides: TGTGCCAGCAGTCCATCAGTGAACACTGAAGCTTTCTTT.

In regard to this clonotype: Just one base apart from a much larger clone, this may be a read error. The V call is TRBV29-1, the J call TRBJ2-5; D is possibly TRBD1 (6 bases). The CDR3 has 13 amino acids. CDR1 is SQVTM, CDR2 ANQGSEA, per germline. This CDR3 is CNVGPNQGYEQYF. The CDR3 DNA is TGCAACGTTGGGCCCAACCAGGGGTATGAGCAGTACTTC.

This clonotype was seen ten or more times. The chain carries TRBV10-3 and TRBJ2-3, with D unclear. Germline V lookup: CDR1 ENHRY, CDR2 SYGVKD. The CDR3 totals 14 residues. Trimming shortened V by 4 bases and J by 6 bases, and 14 bases separated the two germline ends. CDR3 protein: CAISVPSDRDTQYF. The CDR3 nucleotides are TGTGCCATCAGTGTGCCCTCTGACCGGGATACGCAGTATTTT.

This clonotype came up many times. The chain couples TRBV3-1 to TRBJ2-3; a possible D gene is TRBD2 (5 bases). Germline lookup yields CDR1 LGHDT and CDR2 YNNKEL (reference sequence). The V and J ends lost 3 bases and 0 bases respectively, with 10 bases between them. The CDR3 contains 15 residues. The CDR3 nucleotides read TGTGCCAGCAGCCAGGCGGGCCACAGCACAGATACGCAGTATTTT. Protein: CASSQAGHSTDTQYF.

This clonotype appeared a single time. The chain uses TRBV12-3 or TRBV12-4 and TRBJ2-7; TRBD1 might be the D (6 bases). This CDR3 spans 12 amino acids. V lost 5 bases, J lost 6 bases, and 11 bases lay in between. CDR3 DNA sequence: TGTGCCAGCAGTCCAACAGGGCCCGAGCAGTACTTC. Its translation is CASSPTGPEQYF.

This clonotype was recorded many times. This rearrangement joins TRBV27 to TRBJ2-5; no clear D gene. Trimming removed 1 base at V and 5 bases at J, with 8 bases between. This CDR3 has 13 residues. CDR1 MNHEY and CDR2 SMNVEV come from the germline V gene (reference sequence). In nucleotides, the CDR3 is TGTGCCAGCAGTTTATTGGGCACGGAGACCCAGTACTTC. Its protein product is CASSLLGTETQYF.

The sample holds a few counts of this clonotype. The V gene is TRBV3-1, the J gene TRBJ1-6; D gene unclear. V lost 5 bases and J 7 bases, leaving 9 bases between the germline ends. The CDR3 runs 13 residues. CDR1 LGHDT and CDR2 YNNKEL come from the germline V gene (reference sequence). The CDR3 DNA reads as TGTGCCAGCAGCTCTCTGGGGAATTCACCCCTCCACTTT. Amino acid sequence: CASSSLGNSPLHF.